These 32 T cell receptor beta chains share one sample of origin, sequenced in a study of T-cell reconstitution after alpha-beta-depleted transplantation in children. Unique molecular identifiers were incorporated into the prepared TCRbeta library. TCRdb re-called the PCR reads with MiXCR, one entry per CDR3 protein. The profile covers about 610,000 distinct CDR3 sequences, with about 10% appearing a single time and less than 5% taken by the ten largest. This material consisted of PBMCs from the stem cell graft donor, taken from the stem cell graft. Every receptor here comes from a human donor who donated a stem cell graft to a child with acute myeloid leukemia.

V usage is TRBV28 and J usage is TRBJ1-5; 11 bases map to TRBD1. The CDR3 has 15 amino acids. The V gene end was trimmed by 6 bases and the J gene end by 6 bases; junction bases not matched to a gene: 7. CDR1 is MDHEN and CDR2 is SYDVKM in the germline V gene. This CDR3 reads CASSPWTGGRQPQHF. The CDR3 DNA follows: TGTGCCAGCAGCCCCTGGACAGGGGGCCGTCAGCCCCAGCATTTT.

V is TRBV9 and J is TRBJ1-1; D unresolved. Germline assignment: CDR1 SGDLS and CDR2 YYNGEE. V lost 4 bases and J 5 bases, leaving 21 bases between the germline ends. CDR3 length equals 16 residues. The CDR3 DNA reads as TGTGCCAGCAGCCCCCGGACCGGACTAACGCCAACTGAAGCTTTCTTT. This translates into CASSPRTGLTPTEAFF.

The genes are TRBV6-2 or TRBV6-3 and TRBJ2-7; 9 positions agree with TRBD2. The V gene end was trimmed by 10 bases and the J gene end by 3 bases; junction bases not matched to a gene: 13. This CDR3 is 15 amino acids long. The germline V gene encodes CDR1 MNHEY and CDR2 SVGEGT. This CDR3 is CATLGAGGAFYEQYF. CDR3 nucleotide sequence: TGTGCCACCTTGGGAGCGGGAGGAGCTTTCTACGAGCAGTACTTC.

This clonotype has at least ten counts. V usage is TRBV12-3 or TRBV12-4 and J usage is TRBJ2-5, with TRBD2 matching over 7 bases. After removal of 6 bases from V and 5 bases from J, the junction contained 12 bases not matched to a gene. The CDR3 runs to 15 residues. The CDR3 region is CASSPWGGGLETQYF. The CDR3 DNA sequence: TGTGCCAGCAGCCCTTGGGGGGGGGGTTTGGAGACCCAGTACTTC.

In this sample, this clonotype turned up many times. The J gene is TRBJ2-7, the V gene TRBV4-3; TRBD1 is a possible D gene (5 bases). The CDR3 has 16 residues. Germline lookup yields CDR1 LGHNA and CDR2 YSLEER. V lost 1 base to trimming and J lost 1 base, with 14 bases between them. CDR3 protein: CASSQGRTGPSYEQYF. The CDR3 DNA reads TGCGCCAGCAGCCAAGGCCGCACAGGACCGTCCTACGAGCAGTACTTC.

The chain uses TRBV30 and TRBJ1-5, with D maybe TRBD1 (6 bases). The V and J ends lost 2 bases and 4 bases respectively, with 12 bases between them. Germline lookup yields CDR1 GTSNPN and CDR2 SVGIG (reference sequence). The CDR3 length is 14 residues. The CDR3 protein is CAWSWGTGNQPQHF. The DNA of the CDR3 is TGTGCCTGGAGTTGGGGTACAGGGAATCAGCCCCAGCATTTT.

The V call is TRBV7-8, the J call TRBJ2-1, with D possibly matching TRBD1 (7 bases). V was clipped by 5 bases and J by 5 bases, with 13 bases between them. The CDR3 has 14 residues. The germline V gene encodes CDR1 SGHVS and CDR2 FQNEAQ. DNA of the CDR3: TGTGCCAGCAGCCCGCGGGACAGCCACAATGAGCAGTTCTTC. This translates into CASSPRDSHNEQFF.

The rearrangement uses TRBV5-4 and TRBJ2-1; 9 bases fit TRBD2. The CDR3 has 15 residues. The V gene's germline CDR1 is SGHNT and CDR2 YYREEE (reference sequence). V gave up 1 base and J gave up 9 bases; unmatched junction bases: 8. The CDR3 here is CASSLSLAGTGEQFF. The CDR3 DNA sequence: TGTGCCAGCAGCTTGTCGCTAGCGGGAACAGGTGAGCAGTTCTTC.

The chain uses TRBV4-3 and TRBJ1-2; D not certain. The CDR3 runs 16 residues. Germline values: CDR1 LGHNA, CDR2 YSLEER. The V gene lost 0 bases and the J gene lost 3 bases, with 14 bases spanning the gap. The CDR3 reads CASSQDVVTGYYGYTF. Here the CDR3 DNA reads TGCGCCAGCAGCCAAGATGTCGTTACGGGCTACTATGGCTACACCTTC.

This chain connects TRBV4-1 to TRBJ2-5; 12 bases line up with TRBD1. Trimming removed 4 bases from V and 4 bases from J; junction bases left unmatched: 10. CDR3 length: 17 amino acids. CDR1 and CDR2 from the germline V gene are MGHRA and YSYEKL. CDR3 nucleotides: TGCGCCAGCAGCCGTATGTTGGGACAGGGGGCGGGAGAGACCCAGTACTTC. Its translation is CASSRMLGQGAGETQYF.

Many counts were recorded for this clonotype. The chain has TRBV6-2 or TRBV6-3 and TRBJ2-7; 9 bases match TRBD2. The germline V gene has CDR1 MNHEY and CDR2 SVGEGT. Unmatched junction bases numbered 6, after V lost 5 bases and J lost 4 bases. The CDR3 runs 14 residues. DNA for the CDR3: TGTGCCAGCAGTCGGACTAGCGTGAGATACGAGCAGTACTTC. This gives the protein CASSRTSVRYEQYF.

The V gene is TRBV11-2, the J gene TRBJ1-2; D is uncertain. This CDR3 contains 13 residues. Germline V CDR1 and CDR2: SGHAT, FQNNGV. V shed 0 bases and J shed 7 bases, with 9 bases lying between them. CDR3 DNA sequence: TGTGCCAGCAGCTTAGACTCCGCGGTTGGCTACACCTTC. It specifies CASSLDSAVGYTF. The whole variable domain, remainder taken from reference TRBV11-2 and TRBJ1-2, is EAGVAQSPRYKIIEKRQSVAFWCNPISGHATLYWYQQILGQGPKLLIQFQNNGVVDDSQLPKDRFSAERLKGVDSTLKIQPAKLEDSAVYLCASSLDSAVGYTFGSGTRLTVV.

This sequence joins TRBV28 and TRBJ2-3; D may correspond to TRBD1 or TRBD2 (5 bases each). CDR1 and CDR2 from the germline V gene are MDHEN and SYDVKM. The CDR3 spans 13 residues. Trimming removed 8 bases from V and 2 bases from J, with 11 bases in between. In DNA form, the CDR3 reads TGTGCCAGCTTTGGGGGAAACACAGATACGCAGTATTTT. It is translated as CASFGGNTDTQYF.

At least ten counts were recorded for this clonotype. The chain couples TRBV27 to TRBJ1-2; a weak D match, TRBD1 (6 bases). The germline gives CDR1 MNHEY, CDR2 SMNVEV (reference sequence). Trimming left V 6 bases short and J 1 base short, with 18 bases between. The CDR3 length is 16 residues. The CDR3 sequence: CASSPTGVRVNYGYTF. In nucleotides, the CDR3 is TGTGCCAGCAGCCCGACAGGAGTCCGGGTTAACTATGGCTACACCTTC.

The table lists this clonotype with a few counts. The CDR3: CASSTRQVHEQFF. DNA for the CDR3: TGTGCCAGCAGCACCCGACAGGTCCATGAGCAGTTCTTC. The chain couples TRBV9 to TRBJ2-1; a possible D gene is TRBD1 (6 bases). Germline CDR1 is SGDLS and CDR2 is YYNGEE. This CDR3 is built from 13 residues. With 4 bases removed from V and 8 bases from J, the gap between germline ends came to 13 bases.

This clonotype was counted a few times. The V gene is TRBV7-3, the J gene TRBJ2-3; the match to TRBD2 covers 10 bases. The germline V gene has CDR1 SGHTA and CDR2 FQGTGA. Trimming took 1 base from V and 7 from J; bases not matched to a gene: 17. CDR3 size: 19 residues. DNA of the CDR3: TGTGCCAGCAGCTTAAAGGGAAGATCCCTAGCGGGAGAGGGTCATACGCAGTATTTT. Amino acid sequence: CASSLKGRSLAGEGHTQYF.

The J gene is TRBJ2-3, the V gene TRBV24-1, with D possibly TRBD1 on 6 matching bases. Per the germline V gene, CDR1 is KGHDR and CDR2 is SFDVKD. V lost 9 bases and J 4 bases, leaving 13 bases between the germline ends. The CDR3 runs 13 residues. DNA of the CDR3: TGTGCCACCTCCGTTGGGGGCCCAGATACGCAGTATTTT. Translating gives CATSVGGPDTQYF.

V gene TRBV14 combines with J gene TRBJ2-5, with 7 bases matching TRBD2. CDR3 length equals 17 residues. Germline CDR1 and CDR2: SGHDN and FVKESK. Unmatched junction bases numbered 10, after V lost 0 bases and J lost 3 bases. The CDR3 nucleotides are TGTGCCAGCAGCCAAGATTTAACGGCTAGCGGAAAAGAGACCCAGTACTTC. It is translated as CASSQDLTASGKETQYF.

This clonotype was observed a few times. V is TRBV2 and J is TRBJ1-5, with D tentatively TRBD1 (5 bases). Trimming took off 5 bases at V and 7 bases at J, with 12 bases between the two ends. The CDR3 consists of 13 residues. CDR1 is SNHLY and CDR2 is FYNNEI in the germline V gene. As DNA, the CDR3 is TGTGCCAGCAGTTTTTACGGGGGACAGCCCCAGCATTTT. Translated: CASSFYGGQPQHF.

This clonotype occurred a few times. The J gene is TRBJ2-7, the V gene TRBV2, with D unclear. This CDR3 contains 15 residues. Germline CDR1 SNHLY, CDR2 FYNNEI. Deletions cut 3 bases from V and 5 bases from J, with 17 bases between. The CDR3, as DNA: TGTGCCAGCAGTGAGGGGTATCTTCTTCGGAACGAGCAGTACTTC. Its translation: CASSEGYLLRNEQYF. Complete variable domain (other parts from reference TRBV2 and TRBJ2-7): EPEVTQTPSHQVTQMGQEVILRCVPISNHLYFYWYRQILGQKVEFLVSFYNNEISEKSEIFDDQFSVERPDGSNFTLKIRSTKLEDSAMYFCASSEGYLLRNEQYFGPGTRLTVT.

The genes are TRBV2 and TRBJ2-1; no reliable D call. V was cut by 6 bases and J by 1 base, with 7 bases left in between. This CDR3 spans 13 amino acids. Per the germline V gene, CDR1 is SNHLY and CDR2 is FYNNEI. In DNA form, the CDR3 reads TGTGCCAGCAGGCCCAATTCCTACAATGAGCAGTTCTTC. Protein: CASRPNSYNEQFF.

This chain connects TRBV19 to TRBJ1-1; no definite D call. The germline gives CDR1 LNHDA, CDR2 SQIVND (reference sequence). V gave up 3 bases and J gave up 0 bases, with 14 bases separating them. The CDR3 extends over 16 amino acids. CDR3 region: CASSIPGSIMNTEAFF. DNA of the CDR3: TGTGCCAGTAGTATCCCAGGCTCGATCATGAACACTGAAGCTTTCTTT.

This clonotype was counted many times. The genes are TRBV20-1 and TRBJ1-2; D gene uncertain. The CDR3 length is 14 residues. CDR1 is DFQATT, CDR2 SNEGSKA, per germline (reference sequence). Trimming left V 0 bases short and J 5 bases short, with 13 bases between. CDR3 bases: TGCAGTGCTAGAGATCTGAAGGGCTTTTATGGCTACACCTTC. It encodes CSARDLKGFYGYTF.

The genes are TRBV12-3 or TRBV12-4 and TRBJ1-2, with D uncertain. V was cut by 3 bases and J by 4 bases, with 9 bases left in between. This CDR3 contains 13 residues. The CDR3 sequence: CASSFLLTYGYTF. The CDR3 DNA follows: TGTGCCAGCAGTTTTTTACTGACCTATGGCTACACCTTC.

This clonotype was seen more than once but under ten times. The chain carries TRBV6-5 and TRBJ2-7; 7 bases match TRBD1. The trim removed 4 bases at V and 4 bases at J, leaving 16 bases unmatched. The CDR3 has 17 residues. The germline gives CDR1 MNHEY, CDR2 SVGAGI. CDR3 amino acids: CASSSGKGSQGRYEQYF. The CDR3 region has the DNA TGTGCCAGCAGTTCAGGAAAGGGATCACAGGGGCGATACGAGCAGTACTTC.

This chain links TRBV7-2 with TRBJ2-7; 11 bases are a match to TRBD2. The CDR3 is 14 amino acids. V was clipped by 5 bases and J by 3 bases; unmatched bases: 3. Per germline, CDR1 SGHTA and CDR2 FQGNSA. CDR3 in amino acids: CASSEGLADYEQYF. The CDR3 region has the DNA TGTGCCAGCAGCGAGGGACTAGCGGACTACGAGCAGTACTTC.

Many counts were recorded for this clonotype. The genes are TRBV11-2 and TRBJ2-1; 8 nucleotides match TRBD2. The CDR3 contains 15 residues. In germline, CDR1 is SGHAT, CDR2 FQNNGV. V trimming: 2 bases; J trimming: 9 bases; junction bases outside the gene matches: 9. The CDR3: CASSLSGSGDSEQFF. Here the CDR3 DNA reads TGTGCCAGCAGCTTAAGCGGGAGCGGTGATAGTGAGCAGTTCTTC.

This clonotype came up a few times. The genes are TRBV27 and TRBJ2-1, with 11 bases fitting TRBD2. Germline-derived CDR1 and CDR2 are MNHEY and SMNVEV (reference sequence). This CDR3 has 17 residues. J lost 5 bases, V lost 3 bases, and 9 bases had no gene match. The CDR3 protein is CASSLLGGGLADNEQFF. The DNA for the CDR3 is TGTGCCAGCAGTTTGTTAGGGGGGGGACTAGCGGACAATGAGCAGTTCTTC.

The chain couples TRBV6-4 to TRBJ1-5; 7 nucleotides agree with TRBD1. Germline assignment: CDR1 MRHNA and CDR2 SNTAGT. CDR3 length equals 15 residues. V shed 6 bases, J shed 3 bases, and the junction held 8 bases outside the gene matches. The CDR3: CASRDRQGFNQPQHF. The CDR3 DNA follows: TGTGCCAGCAGGGACCGACAGGGTTTCAATCAGCCCCAGCATTTT.

This chain uses TRBV20-1 with TRBJ2-1, with 10 bases lining up with TRBD2. The CDR3 is 16 amino acids. Trimming at V came to 2 bases and at J to 5 bases, leaving 9 bases not matched to a gene. Germline lookup yields CDR1 DFQATT and CDR2 SNEGSKA (reference sequence). CDR3 loop: CSARRFGTSAHNEQFF. In DNA form, the CDR3 reads TGCAGTGCTAGAAGATTTGGGACTAGCGCTCACAATGAGCAGTTCTTC.

In its sample, this clonotype was seen a few times. The chain recombines TRBV20-1 with TRBJ2-5, with 7 bases that match TRBD1. The V gene's germline CDR1 is DFQATT and CDR2 SNEGSKA (reference sequence). CDR3 length equals 13 residues. The junction had 4 bases not matched to a gene; V was cut back by 0 bases and J by 6 bases. CDR3 amino acids: CSARDRGRKTQYF. The CDR3 DNA is TGCAGTGCTAGAGATAGGGGGCGAAAGACCCAGTACTTC.

This clonotype was counted between two and nine times. The chain is built from TRBV7-8 and TRBJ2-1; D unclear. Per germline, CDR1 SGHVS and CDR2 FQNEAQ. CDR3 length: 16 amino acids. V lost 4 bases to trimming and J lost 7 bases, with 20 bases between them. CDR3 region: CASSSLVVLNGNEQFF. CDR3 nucleotides: TGTGCCAGCAGCTCCCTGGTCGTACTAAACGGGAATGAGCAGTTCTTC.